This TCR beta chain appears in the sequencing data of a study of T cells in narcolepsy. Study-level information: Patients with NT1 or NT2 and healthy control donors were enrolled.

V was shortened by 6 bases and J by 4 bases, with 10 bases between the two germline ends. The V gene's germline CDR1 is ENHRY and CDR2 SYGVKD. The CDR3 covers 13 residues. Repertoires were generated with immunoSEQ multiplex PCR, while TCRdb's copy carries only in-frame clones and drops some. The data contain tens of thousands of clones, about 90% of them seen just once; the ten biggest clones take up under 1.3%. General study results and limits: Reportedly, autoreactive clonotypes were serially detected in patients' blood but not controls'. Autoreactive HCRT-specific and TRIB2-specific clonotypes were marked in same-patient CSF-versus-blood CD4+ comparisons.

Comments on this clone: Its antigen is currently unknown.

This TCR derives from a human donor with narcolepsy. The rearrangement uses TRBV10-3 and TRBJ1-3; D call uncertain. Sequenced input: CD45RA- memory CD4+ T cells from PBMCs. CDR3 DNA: TGTGCCATCAGAGACCCTTTGGGAAACACCATATATTTT. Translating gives CAIRDPLGNTIYF.